Described below is a single T cell receptor beta chain sequence and its context. Sequencing was performed with immunoSEQ multiplex PCR; in TCRdb, only in-frame clones are kept and a portion is missing. Of some 2,400,000 clones listed, approximately 94% are singletons. The entry originates in a study of shared clonotypes between healthy human individuals. Overall study context: The study used three CD4 naive, three CD4 memory, two CD8 naive and one CD8 memory plate per donor.

The receptor's source is a man in his late teens or twenties in good health. Sequencing used naive CD4+ T cells sorted from blood. Subset specified: CD45RA+ positively selected.

For the CDR3, the DNA is TGCGCCAGCAGCTTGAACAGGGCCCTCTCCTACGAGCAGTACTTC. This translates into CASSLNRALSYEQYF. The chain carries TRBV5-1 and TRBJ2-7; D might be TRBD1 (6 bases). The germline gives CDR1 SGHRS, CDR2 YFSETQ. This CDR3 region has 15 residues. V shed 1 base and J shed 0 bases, with 11 bases lying between them.